Given below is one TCR beta chain in context. CDR3 length: 13 amino acids. Per the germline V gene, CDR1 is MNHEY and CDR2 is SVGAGI. Trimming pared 3 bases from V and 2 bases from J, leaving 6 bases between. The entry originates in a study of T cell changes during pregnancy in multiple sclerosis. Profiled with immunoSEQ multiplex PCR; TCRdb holds only in-frame clones, not every one. The table lists 45,000 or so clones, under 95% of them singletons, with approximately 2.9% in the top ten. Specimen: CD8+ T cells from peripheral blood mononuclear cells, collected in the second trimester of pregnancy. V gene TRBV6-5 combines with J gene TRBJ2-3, with no clear D. This sequence was found in a female donor with multiple sclerosis, enrolled in a pregnancy study. For the CDR3, the DNA is TGTGCCAGCAGTTATGGCCCCACAGATACGCAGTATTTT. Amino acid sequence: CASSYGPTDTQYF.